There are a few counts of the clone carrying this T cell receptor (beta chain). TCRdb ran MiXCR on the RT-PCR reads and lists one entry per CDR3 protein. The sample contains more than 550,000 distinct CDR3 sequences, 12% to 15% of which appear only once. The CDR3 runs 14 residues. V lost 0 bases and J 3 bases, leaving 12 bases between the germline ends. Germline CDR1 reads DFQATT; CDR2 reads SNEGSKA (reference sequence). The chain couples TRBV20-1 to TRBJ2-7, with D tentatively TRBD2 (6 bases). Sequenced material: memory CD4+ T cells from blood. This TCR derives from a female donor in good health, serving as a healthy control. CDR3 protein: CSARDAGFFYEQYF. The CDR3 nucleotides read TGCAGTGCTAGAGACGCGGGATTTTTCTACGAGCAGTACTTC.